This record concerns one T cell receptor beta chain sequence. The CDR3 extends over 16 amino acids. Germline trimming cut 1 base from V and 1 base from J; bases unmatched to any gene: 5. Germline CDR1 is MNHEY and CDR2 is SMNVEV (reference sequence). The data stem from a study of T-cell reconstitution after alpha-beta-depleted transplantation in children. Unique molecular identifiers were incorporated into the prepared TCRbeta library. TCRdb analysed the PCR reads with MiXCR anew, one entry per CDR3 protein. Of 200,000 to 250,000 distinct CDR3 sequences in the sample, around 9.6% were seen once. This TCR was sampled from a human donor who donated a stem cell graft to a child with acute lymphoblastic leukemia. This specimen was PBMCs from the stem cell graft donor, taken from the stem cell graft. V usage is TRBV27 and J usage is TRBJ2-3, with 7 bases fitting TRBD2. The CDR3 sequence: CASSLFPSGGTDTQYF. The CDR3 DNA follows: TGTGCCAGCAGTTTATTTCCTAGCGGCGGCACAGATACGCAGTATTTT.